This T cell receptor beta chain was sequenced for a study of blood T cell repertoires in COVID-19. Overall study: Sites in the United States, Italy and Spain provided acute and convalescent COVID-19 samples. T cells, B-cell-depleted T cells, or PBMCs provided the cDNA or gDNA that served as material.

Authors' methods: Quantification of nucleated cells was approximated via reference gene primer amplification. Repertoires were generated with immunoSEQ multiplex PCR, while TCRdb's copy carries only in-frame clones and drops some. D and trimming were read from the DNA, whereas the V and J calls and clone size are those reported in that table. The sample consists of around 230,000 clones, approximately 90% of them appearing once. This sequence originates from a man in his 60s who had recovered from COVID-19. The sequencing input was peripheral blood.

Here the CDR3 reads CAISEPAGTEAFF. The CDR3 nucleotides are TGTGCCATCAGTGAACCCGCGGGCACTGAAGCTTTCTTT. The chain has TRBV10-3 and TRBJ1-1; D unresolved. This CDR3 has 13 residues. V was cut by 3 bases and J by 4 bases, with 9 bases left in between. From germline, CDR1 is ENHRY and CDR2 SYGVKD.